Ten or more counts support the clone carrying this TCR beta chain. The antigen is undetermined. The data stem from a study of T cells in Graves' hyperthyroidism and ophthalmopathy. Regarding the study as a whole: A 13 V-J model separated ophthalmopathy from stable hyperthyroidism.

There were TCR beta CDR3 regions amplified from RNA transcripts. TCR CDR3 regions were first amplified by RT-PCR with HTBI primers. TCRdb redid the calling of the multiplex PCR reads with MiXCR, one entry per CDR3 protein. The repertoire has about 580,000 distinct CDR3 sequences, more than 11% of them found once; the top ten carry 5.8%. Trimming removed 6 bases from V and 1 base from J, with 18 bases in between. The CDR3 contains 16 residues. Germline-derived CDR1 and CDR2 are MDHEN and SYDVKM. Patients between 18 and 65 years old had hyperthyroidism, newly diagnosed and lasting under 2 months. A roughly 9.1 ml volume of fresh peripheral blood provided the PBMCs.

The TCR comes from a woman between 25 and 40 years old with Graves' hyperthyroidism that later progressed to Graves' ophthalmopathy. The chain is built from TRBV28 and TRBJ2-5; a weak D match, TRBD1 (6 bases). The sample consisted of blood. In DNA form, the CDR3 reads TGTGCCAGCAGCCCCCGGACAGACCAACTCCAAGAGACCCAGTACTTC. Translated: CASSPRTDQLQETQYF.